This entry lists 9 T cell receptor beta chains sequenced from one sample in a study of blood T cell repertoires in COVID-19. Only in-frame clones appear in the TCRdb table, and some are missing; sequencing was by immunoSEQ multiplex PCR. Altogether a few hundred thousand clones are present, roughly 90% being singletons, with the ten largest covering 1.8%. Material: peripheral blood. The receptors were gathered from a young woman with COVID-19, enrolled during active disease.

V usage is TRBV27 and J usage is TRBJ2-2; tentative D call: TRBD2 (5 bases). The germline gives CDR1 MNHEY, CDR2 SMNVEV (reference sequence). The CDR3 length is 16 residues. Trimming took 0 bases from V and 1 from J, leaving 9 bases between them. As DNA, the CDR3 is TGTGCCAGCAGTTTATCGCGGGCAGAGAACACCGGGGAGCTGTTTTTT. It translates to CASSLSRAENTGELFF.

The chain recombines TRBV5-1 with TRBJ2-5, with 15 bases lining up with TRBD2. V dropped 4 bases and J dropped 4; count of bases not matched to a gene: 11. Per germline, CDR1 SGHRS and CDR2 YFSETQ. This CDR3 region has 18 residues. In DNA form, the CDR3 reads TGCGCCAGCAGCCTGCCGGGACTAGCGGGGGGCCGGGGAGAGACCCAGTACTTC. Translated: CASSLPGLAGGRGETQYF.

This chain connects TRBV4-3 to TRBJ1-3, with a possible D match to TRBD1 (6 bases). CDR3 length equals 16 residues. Per germline, CDR1 LGHNA and CDR2 YSLEER. V lost 0 bases, J lost 4 bases, and 13 bases lay in between. The CDR3: CASSQDPGEGGNTIYF. The CDR3 coding sequence is TGCGCCAGCAGCCAAGATCCAGGGGAGGGCGGAAACACCATATATTTT.

This clone has only one observation. The CDR3 sequence is CASSLPLGAYGYTF. The CDR3 nucleotides read TGTGCCAGCAGTTTGCCCCTGGGGGCGTATGGCTACACCTTC. The V and J genes are TRBV6-2 or TRBV6-3 and TRBJ1-2; possible D gene TRBD1, 6 bases. In germline, CDR1 is MNHEY, CDR2 SVGEGT. The CDR3 runs 14 residues. The V end lost 4 bases, the J end lost 5 bases, and 14 bases lay between the germline ends.

There are a few counts of this clone. The chain employs TRBV5-4 and TRBJ1-1; tentative D call: TRBD1 (5 bases). CDR3 length: 12 amino acids. V was cut by 5 bases and J by 10 bases, with 15 bases left in between. CDR1 and CDR2 from the germline V gene are SGHNT and YYREEE (reference sequence). The CDR3 nucleotides are TGTGCCAGCAGTTTAGACAGCGTCAGAGCTTTCTTT. This sequence encodes CASSLDSVRAFF.

The chain couples TRBV29-1 to TRBJ1-2, with 10 bases lining up with TRBD1. Germline V gives CDR1 SQVTM, CDR2 ANQGSEA. V lost 7 bases to trimming and J lost 6 bases; unmatched junction nucleotides: 5. The CDR3 runs to 12 residues. The CDR3 DNA reads as TGCAGCGCTAATGACAGGGGGCATGGCTACACCTTC. Translating it yields CSANDRGHGYTF.

The chain employs TRBV5-5 and TRBJ2-3; D possibly corresponds to TRBD2 (6 bases). V was cut by 0 bases and J by 3 bases, with 14 bases left in between. The germline CDR1 and CDR2 sequences are SGHKS and YYEKEE (reference sequence). CDR3 length: 16 residues. The CDR3 spells CASSLEGGAGTDTQYF. The CDR3 nucleotides read TGTGCCAGCAGCTTGGAAGGCGGGGCTGGGACAGATACGCAGTATTTT. The whole variable domain, filled in from reference TRBV5-5 and TRBJ2-3, reads DAGVTQSPTHLIKTRGQQVTLRCSPISGHKSVSWYQQVLGQGPQFIFQYYEKEERGRGNFPDRFSARQFPNYSSELNVNALLLGDSALYLCASSLEGGAGTDTQYFGPGTRLTVL.

The rearrangement links TRBV19 to TRBJ1-5; possibly TRBD1 for D (5 bases). With 6 bases removed from V and 0 bases from J, the gap between germline ends came to 12 bases. The CDR3 extends over 15 amino acids. CDR1 and CDR2 (germline): LNHDA, SQIVND (reference sequence). CDR3 DNA: TGTGCCAGTAGCGGGGGGTCACGTAGCAATCAGCCCCAGCATTTT. It yields the protein CASSGGSRSNQPQHF.

The chain couples TRBV14 to TRBJ2-1, with D maybe TRBD2 (5 bases). The CDR3 sequence is 14 residues long. V shed 8 bases and J shed 9 bases, with 20 bases lying between them. Per the germline V gene, CDR1 is SGHDN and CDR2 is FVKESK. The CDR3: CASFDQTRSGEQFF. CDR3 sequence (DNA): TGTGCCAGCTTTGACCAGACCAGGAGCGGTGAGCAGTTCTTC.